The 26 T cell receptor beta chains reported below all come from one sample, sequenced in a study of CD8 T cells in ankylosing spondylitis. Regarding the study as a whole: Made up of about eight highly homologous variants, a TCR beta motif appeared characteristic of ankylosing spondylitis blood.

Each CDR3 protein is one row after TCRdb ran MiXCR on the 5' RACE reads. The sample lists over 600,000 distinct CDR3 sequences, under 20% occurring once. For these TCRs, the target antigens are not known. Sequencing was performed on blood, either unsorted or a sorted T cell fraction (not recorded which). The receptors were gathered from a male donor with ankylosing spondylitis.

The V gene is TRBV29-1, the J gene TRBJ2-3; D possibly corresponds to TRBD1 (6 bases). V lost 5 bases and J 4 bases, leaving 22 bases between the germline ends. CDR3 length: 16 residues. Germline loops: CDR1 SQVTM, CDR2 ANQGSEA. The DNA of the CDR3 is TGCAGCGTTTGGATAGTTGGGGGCCCAGTGTCAGATACGCAGTATTTT. It codes for CSVWIVGGPVSDTQYF.

This chain uses TRBV28 with TRBJ2-5; D is perhaps TRBD2 (5 bases). The CDR3 length is 11 residues. V gave up 8 bases and J gave up 5 bases, with 9 bases separating them. Germline-derived CDR1 and CDR2 are MDHEN and SYDVKM. The CDR3 DNA reads TGTGCCAGCGGTCGGAGGGAGACCCAGTACTTC. This encodes CASGRRETQYF.

This clonotype was seen only a few times. The chain couples TRBV12-3 or TRBV12-4 to TRBJ2-7; D gene unclear. V shed 0 bases and J shed 7 bases, with 13 bases lying between them. This CDR3 comprises 14 residues. The CDR3 DNA reads TGTGCCAGCAGTTTAGCTGGTGCCCCGAGGGAGCAGTACTTC. It encodes CASSLAGAPREQYF.

The chain is built from TRBV4-3 and TRBJ2-7; D call uncertain. CDR1 and CDR2 (germline): LGHNA, YSLEER. This CDR3 has 14 residues. V was cut by 0 bases and J by 2 bases, with 8 bases left in between. This CDR3 reads CASSQDNQAYEQYF. CDR3 bases: TGCGCCAGCAGCCAAGATAATCAAGCCTACGAGCAGTACTTC.

This clonotype was found a few times. V and J are TRBV6-2 or TRBV6-3 and TRBJ1-1; 10 positions match TRBD1. The CDR3 covers 16 residues. Germline CDR1 and CDR2: MNHEY and SVGEGT. Unmatched junction bases numbered 12, after V lost 6 bases and J lost 5 bases. The chain's CDR3 is CASSPPPRTGGTEAFF. The CDR3 bases are TGTGCCAGCAGCCCACCCCCAAGGACAGGGGGGACTGAAGCTTTCTTT.

The J gene is TRBJ2-7, the V gene TRBV7-2; weak D call: TRBD2 (5 bases). This CDR3 has 15 residues. CDR1 is SGHTA, CDR2 FQGNSA, per germline. Trimming cost V 5 bases and J 0 bases, with 14 bases left between them. In nucleotides, the CDR3 is TGTGCCAGCAGCCCCCAGAAGGGAGTCTCCTACGAGCAGTACTTC. It specifies CASSPQKGVSYEQYF. The entire variable domain, with the rest obtained from reference TRBV7-2 and TRBJ2-7, is as follows: GAGVSQSPSNKVTEKGKDVELRCDPISGHTALYWYRQSLGQGLEFLIYFQGNSAPDKSGLPSDRFSAERTGGSVSTLTIQRTQQEDSAVYLCASSPQKGVSYEQYFGPGTRLTVT.

This clonotype was recorded at least ten times. CDR3 nucleotide sequence: TGTGCCAGCAGCTACCAGTCGGATTTAAGTGAAAAACTGTTTTTT. It is translated as CASSYQSDLSEKLFF. The chain combines TRBV12-3 or TRBV12-4 with TRBJ1-4; D gene uncertain. V lost 6 bases, J lost 7 bases, and 18 bases lay in between. The CDR3 consists of 15 residues.

This clonotype was found a few times. The chain carries TRBV5-6 and TRBJ2-4; D is unresolved. The CDR3 sequence is 15 residues long. Germline loops: CDR1 SGHDT, CDR2 YYEEEE. Trimming stripped 1 base from V and 8 bases from J, with 16 bases between. CDR3 residues: CASSLIRRDGDIQYF. CDR3 DNA: TGTGCCAGCAGCTTGATTCGCCGAGATGGAGACATTCAGTACTTC.

The rearrangement uses TRBV3-1 and TRBJ1-1; D call uncertain. Germline V gene lookup returns CDR1 LGHDT and CDR2 YNNKEL (reference sequence). The CDR3 length is 12 residues. The germline V and J ends were trimmed by 2 bases and 1 base, with 2 bases remaining between them. In DNA form, the CDR3 reads TGTGCCAGCAGCCAAAAGAACACTGAAGCTTTCTTT. It codes for CASSQKNTEAFF.

This chain links TRBV12-3 or TRBV12-4 with TRBJ1-2, with D possibly TRBD1 on 5 matching bases. The germline V and J ends were trimmed by 8 bases and 4 bases, with 14 bases remaining between them. This CDR3 has 13 amino acids. The chain's CDR3 is CASQPPGGYGYTF. The DNA for the CDR3 is TGTGCCAGCCAGCCCCCGGGGGGCTATGGCTACACCTTC.

This clonotype was detected a few times. At one end the junction does not follow the germline gene, possibly because of a read error. The gene calls are TRBV7-2 and TRBJ2-7, with 8 bases fitting TRBD2. CDR1 and CDR2 from the germline V gene are SGHTA and FQGNSA. The CDR3 sequence is 17 residues long. The CDR3 region is CASSLVIPAGGSFEQYF. Here the CDR3 DNA reads TGTGCCAGCAGCTTAGTGATTCCCGCGGGGGGATCCTTCGAGCAGTACTTC.

The chain combines TRBV7-9 with TRBJ1-4; D not certain. Germline V gene lookup returns CDR1 SEHNR and CDR2 FQNEAQ (reference sequence). The V end was cut by 5 bases, the J end by 8 bases, with 12 bases between. This CDR3 has 13 residues. As DNA, the CDR3 is TGTGCCAGCAGCAAGGTTAGATCCGAAAAACTGTTTTTT. The encoded protein is CASSKVRSEKLFF.

The gene calls are TRBV9 and TRBJ1-5; tentative D call: TRBD1 (5 bases). In germline, CDR1 is SGDLS, CDR2 YYNGEE. V was pared by 0 bases and J by 2 bases, with 9 bases between. The CDR3 is 15 amino acids. This CDR3 is CASSVGGDGNQPQHF. DNA of the CDR3: TGTGCCAGCAGCGTAGGTGGGGACGGCAATCAGCCCCAGCATTTT.

This clonotype has more than one count but fewer than ten. The V and J genes are TRBV11-2 and TRBJ1-5; TRBD1 might be the D (6 bases). V lost 3 bases to trimming and J lost 3 bases, with 12 bases between them. The CDR3 covers 15 residues. Germline loops: CDR1 SGHAT, CDR2 FQNNGV. The CDR3 reads CASSFSQGSNQPQHF. The CDR3 bases are TGTGCCAGCAGCTTCTCCCAGGGGTCCAATCAGCCCCAGCATTTT.

The CDR3: CASSLGGISTYEQYF. CDR3 DNA: TGTGCCAGCAGCTTAGGGGGAATCTCCACCTACGAGCAGTACTTC. The rearrangement uses TRBV7-8 and TRBJ2-7; no firm D call. V was cut by 1 base and J by 2 bases, with 12 bases left in between. CDR3 length: 15 amino acids. CDR1 is SGHVS, CDR2 FQNEAQ, per germline. Filled out from reference TRBV7-8 and TRBJ2-7, the complete variable domain reads GAGVSQSPRYKVAKRGQDVALRCDPISGHVSLFWYQQALGQGPEFLTYFQNEAQLDKSGLPSDRFFAERPEGSVSTLKIQRTQQEDSAVYLCASSLGGISTYEQYFGPGTRLTVT.

Ten or more counts support this clonotype. The genes are TRBV29-1 and TRBJ2-1, with a possible D match to TRBD1 (6 bases). Looked up from germline, CDR1 is SQVTM and CDR2 is ANQGSEA. Trimming took 1 base from V and 6 from J, leaving 13 bases between them. The CDR3 has 14 residues. The CDR3 region has the DNA TGCAGCGTTGAAGGCACAGGGACGGTCAATGAGCAGTTCTTC. As protein: CSVEGTGTVNEQFF.

The rearrangement uses TRBV27 and TRBJ2-1; D is unclear. Germline CDR1 MNHEY, CDR2 SMNVEV (reference sequence). This CDR3 region has 14 residues. V was cut by 6 bases and J by 9 bases, with 18 bases left in between. The CDR3 DNA reads TGTGCCAGCAGACCTGACTTGGGTAACGGTGAGCAGTTCTTC. Translated: CASRPDLGNGEQFF.

The V call is TRBV7-2, the J call TRBJ1-1; D is perhaps TRBD1 (5 bases). The germline V and J ends were trimmed by 1 base and 1 base, with 13 bases remaining between them. This CDR3 has 16 residues. Per germline, CDR1 SGHTA and CDR2 FQGNSA. The CDR3 loop is CASSLEKLGTNTEAFF. The CDR3 DNA sequence: TGTGCCAGCAGCTTAGAGAAATTAGGGACGAACACTGAAGCTTTCTTT.

The CDR3 sequence is CASSATPPSYEQYF. The CDR3 coding sequence is TGCGCCAGCAGCGCGACACCTCCGAGCTACGAGCAGTACTTC. The chain recombines TRBV5-1 with TRBJ2-7, with no clear D. CDR1 is SGHRS, CDR2 YFSETQ, per germline. There are 14 residues in the CDR3. V was trimmed by 4 bases and J by 3 bases, leaving 14 bases between them.

The rearrangement links TRBV28 to TRBJ2-7, with D tentatively TRBD2 (5 bases). Germline CDR1 reads MDHEN; CDR2 reads SYDVKM. Trimming left V 7 bases short and J 7 bases short, with 14 bases between. The CDR3 consists of 12 residues. CDR3 in DNA: TGTGCCAGCACCCCGATTACGGGAGAGCAGTACTTC. Amino acids: CASTPITGEQYF.

The V gene is TRBV6-1, the J gene TRBJ1-1; D unclear. The CDR3 length is 14 residues. Germline V CDR1 and CDR2: MNHNS, SASEGT. Deletions cut 6 bases from V and 5 bases from J, with 16 bases between. CDR3 sequence reads: CASRAWEGMTEAFF. The CDR3, as DNA: TGTGCCAGCAGGGCCTGGGAGGGCATGACTGAAGCTTTCTTT.

The rearrangement joins TRBV4-2 to TRBJ1-1; possibly TRBD1 for D (5 bases). The V end was cut by 0 bases, the J end by 0 bases, with 11 bases between. There are 16 residues in the CDR3. Germline lookup yields CDR1 LGHNA and CDR2 YNFKEQ. The CDR3 here is CASSQEEGPMNTEAFF. In DNA, the CDR3 is TGTGCCAGCAGCCAAGAAGAGGGACCGATGAACACTGAAGCTTTCTTT.

This chain links TRBV15 with TRBJ2-2; possibly TRBD1 or TRBD2 for D (6 bases each). With 7 bases removed from V and 1 base from J, the gap between germline ends came to 10 bases. In germline, CDR1 is LNHNV, CDR2 YYDKDF (reference sequence). This CDR3 is 14 amino acids long. The DNA of the CDR3 is TGTGCCACCAAGGAGGGGGGGAACACCGGGGAGCTGTTTTTT. Translation gives CATKEGGNTGELFF.

This clonotype was seen a handful of times. The rearrangement uses TRBV28 and TRBJ1-6; maybe TRBD1 (6 bases). CDR3 length: 14 amino acids. Trimming pared 2 bases from V and 10 bases from J, leaving 12 bases between. From germline, CDR1 is MDHEN and CDR2 SYDVKM. CDR3 sequence: CASSLQGLISPLHF. Written as DNA, the CDR3 is TGTGCCAGCAGTTTACAGGGGCTAATCTCACCCCTCCACTTT. Based on the CDR3 plus reference TRBV28 and TRBJ1-6, the full variable domain is DVKVTQSSRYLVKRTGEKVFLECVQDMDHENMFWYRQDPGLGLRLIYFSYDVKMKEKGDIPEGYSVSREKKERFSLILESASTNQTSMYLCASSLQGLISPLHFGNGTRLTVT.

This clonotype was picked up a small number of times. The chain employs TRBV11-2 and TRBJ1-1, with 7 bases matching TRBD1. V lost 5 bases and J lost 6; bases outside the gene matches: 9. Germline V lookup: CDR1 SGHAT, CDR2 FQNNGV. This CDR3 is built from 14 residues. The CDR3 is CASSPDRVDAEAFF. The CDR3 DNA sequence: TGTGCCAGCAGCCCTGACAGGGTCGACGCTGAAGCTTTCTTT.

The chain links TRBV20-1 to TRBJ2-3; 9 bases align to TRBD2. Germline CDR1 is DFQATT and CDR2 is SNEGSKA (reference sequence). The length of the CDR3 is 15 residues. V shed 1 base, J shed 7 bases, and the junction held 9 bases outside the gene matches. The CDR3, as DNA: TGCAGTGCTAGAGTTAGTAGCGGGGGACAAAATACGCAGTATTTT. This sequence encodes CSARVSSGGQNTQYF.